This T cell receptor beta chain was identified during a study of human T cells and chemical hapten exposure. Whole-study findings and limits: Versus controls, expanded TCRs had significantly more large CDR3 similarity clusters. No shift was seen in TCRs above 1 in 1000 frequency with DPC sensitization.

The time point here: patch test 1, 2 weeks after DPC sensitization. The treatment denotes: therapeutic diphenylcyclopropenone sensitization with weekly scalp DPC. Researchers extracted total RNA from unfractionated whole blood. Authors' data handling: Between about 20,000 and 690,600 TCRs appeared in each sample, and the median stood at roughly 100,000. One entry per CDR3 protein results from TCRdb running MiXCR on the RACE reads. The authors' filters were not applied to this entry. The repertoire holds roughly 70,000 distinct CDR3 sequences, with 32% as singletons. As concerns this clonotype: Its antigen remains unknown.

The CDR3 covers 13 residues. The J segment lost 3 bases and the V segment lost 4 bases, leaving 4 bases of the junction unmatched. The V gene's germline CDR1 is SGHRS and CDR2 YFSETQ. The chain combines TRBV5-1 with TRBJ2-7; 7 bases map to TRBD1. The source is a man aged 40-49 years with alopecia areata. Some clones in this sample may be carry-over from other donors' samples. This specimen consisted of whole blood, obtained in connection with sensitization to the hapten diphenylcyclopropenone (DPC). The CDR3 region is CASSHTGDYEQYF. The CDR3 coding sequence is TGCGCCAGCAGCCACACAGGGGACTACGAGCAGTACTTC.